This T cell receptor (beta chain) was found in a study of post-analysis software for immune sequencing data. Findings and limits, study-wide: Patients showed TRBV5-6, TRBV5-1 and TRBV20-1 among a handful of TRBV segments more frequent than in controls.

Note on this clonotype: Its antigen is not identified.

Germline CDR1 is SGHAT and CDR2 is FQNNGV. This CDR3 region has 15 residues. The TCR beta cDNA libraries carried unique molecular identifiers. TCRdb redid the calling of the PCR reads with MiXCR, one entry per CDR3 protein. This sample has approximately 770,000 distinct CDR3 sequences, with more than 45% found just once. Sequences were obtained from blood. This receptor was obtained from a girl under 18 with multiple sclerosis. The chain has TRBV11-2 and TRBJ2-7; 8 bases map to TRBD1. The closer fit of TRBJ2-5 to the DNA end suggests the J call may be wrong. CDR3: CASSSRGQEGETQYF. In nucleotides, the CDR3 is TGTGCCAGCAGCTCCCGGGGACAGGAGGGGGAGACCCAGTACTTC.